This T cell receptor (beta chain) was observed in a study of sequential checkpoint blockade in melanoma. Study at large: After nivolumab or ipilimumab alone, about two dozen patients had week-13 rebiopsies. Broader study findings: In arm A, pretreatment tumor clonality was associated with response.

Treatment given: randomized to nivolumab then ipilimumab (arm A) or the reverse (arm B). Germline-derived CDR1 and CDR2 are MNHGY and SAAAGT. The CDR3 is 16 amino acids. V was trimmed by 0 bases and J by 1 base, leaving 10 bases between them. This clone qualifies as medium-sized (0.01 to 0.1%). Its antigen is undetermined. The repertoire was sequenced with immunoSEQ multiplex PCR; TCRdb's copy has only in-frame clones and lacks some. The data contain more than 5,500 clones, about a quarter of them singletons. V usage is TRBV6-8 and J usage is TRBJ2-1; tentative D call: TRBD2 (6 bases). The starting material was tumor tissue (inferred from file names), obtained from a patient given nivolumab and ipilimumab in sequence. The receptor was isolated from a human donor with melanoma. CDR3 loop: CASSYSGGGSYNEQFF. DNA of the CDR3: TGTGCCAGCAGTTACTCTGGGGGAGGATCCTACAATGAGCAGTTCTTC.